The 22 T cell receptor beta chains below were found in one sample sequenced in a study of T cell repertoires in aging, cancer and after chemotherapy. The template was genomic DNA from peripheral blood, not RNA. Rearranged V-D-J TRB sequences were amplified with a mixed TRB-A/B primer pool. TCRdb called the multiplex PCR reads again in MiXCR, with one record for every CDR3 protein. This table has about 3,800 distinct CDR3 sequences, about 29% appearing once. Sequencing was performed on blood. These receptors were collected from a human donor with a solid tumor.

Sample share makes this clonotype medium-sized. The chain couples TRBV6-5 to TRBJ1-2; D gene unclear. V was trimmed by 7 bases and J by 6 bases, leaving 15 bases between them. CDR1 is MNHEY, CDR2 SVGAGI, per germline. There are 13 residues in the CDR3. CDR3 DNA sequence: TGTGCCAGCACCCGTCCAGGCGCGAATGGCTACACCTTC. This codes for CASTRPGANGYTF.

This clonotype has only a few counts. CDR3 region: CASSGTGNYGYTF. The DNA of the CDR3 is TGTGCCAGCAGTGGGACAGGGAACTATGGCTACACCTTC. This sequence joins TRBV7-2 and TRBJ1-2, with 9 bases lining up with TRBD1. With 6 bases clipped from V and 2 bases from J, the junction kept 1 base outside the gene matches. Germline CDR1 is SGHTA and CDR2 is FQGNSA. The CDR3 is made up of 13 amino acids.

V is TRBV20-1 and J is TRBJ2-1, with 7 bases fitting TRBD2. Trimming removed 0 bases from V and 4 bases from J; junction bases left unmatched: 9. The CDR3 consists of 16 residues. From germline, CDR1 is DFQATT and CDR2 SNEGSKA (reference sequence). The CDR3 here is CSARDLSASGYNEQFF. Written as DNA, the CDR3 is TGCAGTGCTAGAGATCTATCGGCTAGCGGATACAATGAGCAGTTCTTC.

The chain has TRBV20-1 and TRBJ2-3, with 7 bases identical to TRBD1. V dropped 6 bases and J dropped 3; count of bases not matched to a gene: 15. CDR1 and CDR2 (germline): DFQATT, SNEGSKA (reference sequence). This CDR3 contains 16 residues. CDR3 in DNA: TGCAGTGCCGCTGGTAGACAGGGCGACTTAACAGATACGCAGTATTTT. This sequence encodes CSAAGRQGDLTDTQYF.

On this clonotype itself: This may arise from a read error, as a much more abundant clone is one base away. The chain has TRBV19 and TRBJ1-5; D is perhaps TRBD1 (6 bases). Germline-derived CDR1 and CDR2 are LNHDA and SQIVND (reference sequence). This CDR3 region has 14 residues. The CDR3 is CASSRQVDNQPHHF. The CDR3 coding sequence is TGTGCCAGTAGTCGACAGGTAGACAATCAGCCCCATCATTTT.

V and J are TRBV10-1 and TRBJ2-7, with 8 bases aligning to TRBD2. The length of the CDR3 is 12 residues. Germline V gene lookup returns CDR1 WNHNN and CDR2 SYGVQD (reference sequence). V was pared by 8 bases and J by 5 bases, with 5 bases of the junction left unmatched. The CDR3 DNA follows: TGCGCCAGCGGAACGGGGGGGAACGAGCAGTACTTC. Protein sequence: CASGTGGNEQYF.

This clonotype was seen more than once but under ten times. The CDR3 loop is CASSFDRVSGYTF. The CDR3 coding sequence is TGTGCCAGCAGCTTCGACAGGGTCTCTGGCTACACCTTC. The gene calls are TRBV5-4 and TRBJ1-2, with 7 bases lining up with TRBD1. The CDR3 spans 13 residues. Germline loops: CDR1 SGHNT, CDR2 YYREEE (reference sequence). V dropped 2 bases and J dropped 7; count of bases not matched to a gene: 5.

Note on this clonotype: The junction shows a germline mismatch at one end, possibly a read error. V and J are TRBV6-5 and TRBJ1-3, with a tentative D call TRBD1 (6 bases). Germline values: CDR1 MNHEY, CDR2 SVGAGI. The CDR3 totals 17 residues. DNA for the CDR3: TGCGCCAGCAGTAAAACAGGGCTACAGAGCTCTGGAAACACCATATATTTT. Translated, it gives CASSKTGLQSSGNTIYF.

The gene calls are TRBV19 and TRBJ2-7, with TRBD1 matching 9 bases. V gave up 1 base and J gave up 4 bases; unmatched junction bases: 5. This CDR3 contains 15 residues. The germline V gene encodes CDR1 LNHDA and CDR2 SQIVND (reference sequence). CDR3 loop: CASSIGTGVGYEQYF. The CDR3 DNA reads TGTGCCAGTAGTATAGGGACAGGGGTCGGGTACGAGCAGTACTTC. The whole variable domain, filled in from reference TRBV19 and TRBJ2-7, reads DGGITQSPKYLFRKEGQNVTLSCEQNLNHDAMYWYRQDPGQGLRLIYYSQIVNDFQKGDIAEGYSVSREKKESFPLTVTSAQKNPTAFYLCASSIGTGVGYEQYFGPGTRLTVT.

The chain has TRBV5-6 and TRBJ1-3, with a weak D call TRBD1 (5 bases). The germline V gene has CDR1 SGHDT and CDR2 YYEEEE. The V gene lost 4 bases and the J gene lost 3 bases, with 11 bases spanning the gap. The CDR3 length is 14 residues. The CDR3 is CASSKGPNGNTIYF. The DNA for the CDR3 is TGTGCCAGCAGCAAGGGACCGAATGGAAACACCATATATTTT. The full variable domain, in which reference TRBV5-6 and TRBJ1-3 provide the parts outside the CDR3, is DAGVTQSPTHLIKTRGQQVTLRCSPKSGHDTVSWYQQALGQGPQFIFQYYEEEERQRGNFPDRFSGHQFPNYSSELNVNALLLGDSALYLCASSKGPNGNTIYFGEGSWLTVV.

By sample fraction, this clonotype is medium-sized (0.01 to 0.1%). The rearrangement links TRBV6-5 to TRBJ2-2; D perhaps matches TRBD2 (6 bases). V dropped 2 bases and J dropped 4 bases, with 14 bases sitting between them. Germline V gene data show CDR1 as MNHEY and CDR2 as SVGAGI. This CDR3 comprises 16 residues. CDR3 in DNA: TGTGCCAGCAGTTACGAGGGACTGGGCTTCACCGGGGAGCTGTTTTTT. Protein product: CASSYEGLGFTGELFF.

There are a few counts of this clonotype. V and J are TRBV10-2 and TRBJ2-1; D not resolved. V was pared by 6 bases and J by 5 bases, with 2 bases between. This CDR3 region has 10 residues. CDR1 and CDR2 (germline): WSHSY, SAAADI. CDR3 protein: CASRDNEQFF. In DNA, the CDR3 is TGCGCCAGCAGGGACAATGAGCAGTTCTTC.

This chain connects TRBV20-1 to TRBJ2-7; no clear D. V shed 0 bases and J shed 0 bases, with 12 bases lying between them. CDR1 and CDR2 (germline): DFQATT, SNEGSKA (reference sequence). This CDR3 spans 15 amino acids. The CDR3 nucleotides read TGCAGTGCTAGAGATCATGGGCAGCCCTCCTACGAGCAGTACTTC. It is translated as CSARDHGQPSYEQYF.

As to this clonotype: A junction end diverges from the germline sequence, so it may reflect a read error. V gene TRBV4-3 combines with J gene TRBJ1-2, with 10 bases fitting TRBD1. The germline V gene has CDR1 LGHNA and CDR2 YSLEER. This CDR3 is 14 amino acids long. As DNA, the CDR3 is TGTGCCAGCAGCCCCGGGACAGGGGTTGGTGGCTACACCTTC. Translating it yields CASSPGTGVGGYTF.

By share, this clonotype ranks as medium-sized. The chain links TRBV13 to TRBJ2-5; the D is unclear. V was cut by 5 bases and J by 2 bases, with 15 bases left in between. CDR1 and CDR2 from the germline V gene are PRHDT and FYEKMQ (reference sequence). This CDR3 contains 15 residues. The CDR3 region is CASSLRTRLQETQYF. CDR3 DNA sequence: TGTGCCAGCAGCCTACGAACACGGCTGCAAGAGACCCAGTACTTC.

This clonotype is labeled medium-sized. V and J are TRBV5-6 and TRBJ2-3, with D possibly matching TRBD2 (6 bases). Germline V gene sequence: CDR1 SGHDT, CDR2 YYEEEE. With 4 bases removed from V and 0 bases from J, the gap between germline ends came to 9 bases. There are 14 residues in the CDR3. Here the CDR3 reads CASSQGLSTDTQYF. The CDR3 region has the DNA TGTGCCAGCAGCCAGGGACTGAGCACAGATACGCAGTATTTT.

The chain recombines TRBV28 with TRBJ1-1; 10 nucleotides match TRBD1. V dropped 5 bases and J dropped 4; count of bases not matched to a gene: 4. From germline, CDR1 is MDHEN and CDR2 SYDVKM. There are 14 residues in the CDR3. The CDR3 is CASSTTGGATEAFF. The CDR3 DNA sequence: TGTGCCAGCAGTACGACAGGGGGCGCCACTGAAGCTTTCTTT.

In its sample, this clonotype was seen a few times. This sequence joins TRBV5-6 and TRBJ1-1, with TRBD1 matching 8 bases. Trimming cost V 2 bases and J 0 bases; bases outside gene matches: 3. Germline assignment: CDR1 SGHDT and CDR2 YYEEEE. The CDR3 has 15 amino acids. For the CDR3, the DNA is TGTGCCAGCAGCTTTACAGGGGGGATGAACACTGAAGCTTTCTTT. Its protein is CASSFTGGMNTEAFF.

This clonotype was detected once. One end of the junction does not line up with germline, which may come from a read error. The chain carries TRBV6-2 or TRBV6-3 and TRBJ2-4; D not certain. CDR1 and CDR2 from the germline V gene are MNHEY and SVGEGT. The CDR3 contains 15 residues. The CDR3, as DNA: TGTGCCAACAGTTATAGGGAATCAGCCAAAAACATTCAGTACTTC. Translation: CANSYRESAKNIQYF.

This chain uses TRBV7-9 with TRBJ1-2; 8 nucleotides line up with TRBD1. V lost 7 bases and J lost 4; bases outside the gene matches: 5. The CDR3 consists of 13 residues. Germline loops: CDR1 SEHNR, CDR2 FQNEAQ (reference sequence). Written as DNA, the CDR3 is TGTGCCAGCATGGGACAGGCGACCTATGGCTACACCTTC. Residues: CASMGQATYGYTF.

A few counts support this clonotype. This sequence joins TRBV30 and TRBJ1-3; D gene unclear. V was shortened by 0 bases and J by 4 bases, with 7 bases between the two germline ends. CDR3 length equals 13 residues. Germline values: CDR1 GTSNPN, CDR2 SVGIG (reference sequence). DNA of the CDR3: TGTGCCTGGAGTGTACAAACCGGAAACACCATATATTTT. This gives the protein CAWSVQTGNTIYF. Based on the CDR3 plus reference TRBV30 and TRBJ1-3, the full variable domain is SQTIHQWPATLVQPVGSPLSLECTVEGTSNPNLYWYRQAAGRGLQLLFYSVGIGQISSEVPQNLSASRPQDRQFILSSKKLLLSDSGFYLCAWSVQTGNTIYFGEGSWLTVV.

The V call is TRBV20-1, the J call TRBJ2-3; weak D call: TRBD2 (7 bases). This CDR3 spans 14 amino acids. Per germline, CDR1 DFQATT and CDR2 SNEGSKA (reference sequence). Trimming removed 6 bases at V and 1 base at J, with 14 bases between. The CDR3, as DNA: TGCAGTGCAAGGGGGGGGCTTCGCACAGATACGCAGTATTTT. This gives the protein CSARGGLRTDTQYF.